This T cell receptor (beta chain) is from a study of T cell responses to AZD1222 COVID-19 vaccine. Assay used: immunoSEQ multiplex PCR; TCRdb lists only in-frame clones, some missing. Of some 150,000 clones in the sample, around 90% were seen once. CDR3 length: 13 amino acids. Germline V gene sequence: CDR1 MNHEY, CDR2 SVGAGI. The V gene lost 8 bases and the J gene lost 1 base, with 11 bases spanning the gap. J is TRBJ1-1 and V is TRBV6-5; D is undetermined. This specimen was peripheral blood, taken on day 0 of MenACWY control vaccination. The sequence derives from an adult in good health. The CDR3 region is CASQLRENTEAFF. CDR3 nucleotide sequence: TGTGCCAGCCAGCTAAGGGAGAACACTGAAGCTTTCTTT.